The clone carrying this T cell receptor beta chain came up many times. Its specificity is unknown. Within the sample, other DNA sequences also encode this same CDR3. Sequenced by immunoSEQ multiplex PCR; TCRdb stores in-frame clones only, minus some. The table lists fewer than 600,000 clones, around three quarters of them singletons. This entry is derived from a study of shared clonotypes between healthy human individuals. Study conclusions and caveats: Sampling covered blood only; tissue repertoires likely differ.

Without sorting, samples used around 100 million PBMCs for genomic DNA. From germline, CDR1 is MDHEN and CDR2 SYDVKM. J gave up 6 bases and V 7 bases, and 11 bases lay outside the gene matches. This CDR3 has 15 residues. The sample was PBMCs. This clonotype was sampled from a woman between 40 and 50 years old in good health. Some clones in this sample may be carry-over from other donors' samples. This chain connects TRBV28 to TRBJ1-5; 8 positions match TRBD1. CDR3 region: CASILRTGIRQPQHF. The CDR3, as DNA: TGTGCCAGCATACTCCGGACAGGGATCCGTCAGCCCCAGCATTTT.